What follows are 19 T cell receptor beta chains derived from one specimen sequenced in a study of shared clonotypes between healthy human individuals. CD45RO-negative, CCR7-selected cells formed the naive CD8 fraction, which excluded terminally differentiated effector memory CD45RA+ cells. Method: immunoSEQ multiplex PCR; TCRdb's copy keeps in-frame clones and lacks some. The sample shows about 1,800,000 clones, approximately 95% of them seen only once. The sequenced sample was naive CD8+ T cells sorted from blood. The receptors shown here come from a man aged 18 to 30 in good health.

The chain combines TRBV5-1 with TRBJ2-1; 7 nucleotides align to TRBD2. Germline assignment: CDR1 SGHRS and CDR2 YFSETQ. The CDR3 totals 13 residues. The V gene end was trimmed by 7 bases and the J gene end by 3 bases; junction bases not matched to a gene: 4. CDR3: CASYPSGYNEQFF. For the CDR3, the DNA is TGCGCCAGCTACCCTAGCGGCTACAATGAGCAGTTCTTC.

The J gene is TRBJ1-2, the V gene TRBV19; no definite D call. In germline, CDR1 is LNHDA, CDR2 SQIVND (reference sequence). V was shortened by 7 bases and J by 2 bases, with 23 bases between the two germline ends. CDR3 size: 17 residues. CDR3 protein: CASTPSGWDLLNYGYTF. CDR3 DNA: TGTGCCAGTACGCCTAGCGGGTGGGATCTATTAAACTATGGCTACACCTTC.

The V gene is TRBV19, the J gene TRBJ1-5; weak D call: TRBD1 (5 bases). Germline values: CDR1 LNHDA, CDR2 SQIVND (reference sequence). Trimming removed 3 bases at V and 7 bases at J, with 25 bases between. The CDR3 consists of 18 residues. The CDR3 is CASSILGLTVSGLQPQHF. In nucleotides, the CDR3 is TGTGCCAGTAGTATCCTGGGACTGACCGTATCGGGACTCCAGCCCCAGCATTTT.

Regarding this clone: The sample carries other DNA sequences with the same CDR3. The CDR3: CASSLAGSTYEQYF. CDR3 nucleotide sequence: TGTGCCAGCAGCTTAGCGGGATCCACCTACGAGCAGTACTTC. The J gene is TRBJ2-7, the V gene TRBV5-6; 7 positions agree with TRBD2. Looked up from germline, CDR1 is SGHDT and CDR2 is YYEEEE. The CDR3 sequence is 14 residues long. V was clipped by 2 bases and J by 2 bases; unmatched bases: 4.

This clone was detected a few times. The chain carries TRBV2 and TRBJ1-3; the match to TRBD1 covers 7 bases. The ends lost 6 bases at V and 3 bases at J; junction bases unmatched: 5. This CDR3 has 14 amino acids. Germline assignment: CDR1 SNHLY and CDR2 FYNNEI. CDR3 in amino acids: CASRAGTVGNTIYF. The CDR3 coding sequence is TGTGCCAGCAGAGCCGGGACAGTTGGAAACACCATATATTTT.

V is TRBV19 and J is TRBJ2-1; TRBD2 agrees at 12 bases. This CDR3 is built from 18 residues. The V gene's germline CDR1 is LNHDA and CDR2 SQIVND (reference sequence). The trim removed 8 bases at V and 0 bases at J, leaving 11 bases unmatched. CDR3 sequence: CASRQLAGGVSSYNEQFF. The CDR3, as DNA: TGTGCCAGTCGGCAACTAGCGGGAGGCGTGAGCTCCTACAATGAGCAGTTCTTC.

The chain carries TRBV5-1 and TRBJ2-7, with D maybe TRBD2 (6 bases). The CDR3 consists of 15 residues. Looked up from germline, CDR1 is SGHRS and CDR2 is YFSETQ. Trimming cost V 0 bases and J 0 bases, with 10 bases left between them. For the CDR3, the DNA is TGCGCCAGCAGCTTGGTTAGCGGAAGCTCCTACGAGCAGTACTTC. Protein sequence: CASSLVSGSSYEQYF.

This clone was detected only once. The chain couples TRBV2 to TRBJ2-1, with 9 bases matching TRBD2. V lost 6 bases, J lost 7 bases, and 13 bases stayed unmatched. The germline V gene encodes CDR1 SNHLY and CDR2 FYNNEI. CDR3 size: 16 residues. CDR3 DNA sequence: TGTGCCAGCAGCCTTTGGGTGGCGGGGGGGCTAAATGAGCAGTTCTTC. This encodes CASSLWVAGGLNEQFF.

The chain employs TRBV19 and TRBJ1-2, with a possible D match to TRBD1 (6 bases). This CDR3 has 14 amino acids. CDR1 is LNHDA, CDR2 SQIVND, per germline (reference sequence). V lost 7 bases, J lost 2 bases, and 14 bases lay in between. The CDR3 region has the DNA TGTGCCAGTACCGCCGGGACAACAAACTATGGCTACACCTTC. Protein product: CASTAGTTNYGYTF.

This clone was seen a single time. The gene calls are TRBV13 and TRBJ2-1, with 8 bases aligning to TRBD2. Unmatched junction bases numbered 6, after V lost 2 bases and J lost 3 bases. Germline CDR1 is PRHDT and CDR2 is FYEKMQ (reference sequence). The CDR3 loop spans 16 amino acids. This CDR3 is CASSLNGGAYYNEQFF. The DNA of the CDR3 is TGTGCCAGCAGCTTAAACGGGGGGGCCTACTACAATGAGCAGTTCTTC.

The J gene is TRBJ1-2, the V gene TRBV7-8, with a weak D call TRBD1 (5 bases). The CDR3 is 16 residues long. CDR1 and CDR2 from the germline V gene are SGHVS and FQNEAQ. V was clipped by 1 base and J by 5 bases, with 17 bases between them. The CDR3 DNA sequence: TGTGCCAGCAGCTTAGTCGCATCCGGGACTGTGTATGGCTACACCTTC. This encodes CASSLVASGTVYGYTF.

The chain carries TRBV7-8 and TRBJ2-4; D not resolved. The length of the CDR3 is 14 residues. Germline V gene lookup returns CDR1 SGHVS and CDR2 FQNEAQ. V was pared by 5 bases and J by 6 bases, with 14 bases between. CDR3 bases: TGTGCCAGCAGCCCCGAGAACCTTCTAAACATTCAGTACTTC. It specifies CASSPENLLNIQYF.

This clone was found many times. V usage is TRBV7-9 and J usage is TRBJ2-5, with 11 bases aligning to TRBD1. V lost 0 bases, J lost 2 bases, and 5 bases stayed unmatched. The CDR3 runs to 17 residues. Germline V CDR1 and CDR2: SEHNR, FQNEAQ (reference sequence). The CDR3 DNA reads as TGTGCCAGCAGCTTAGCGGGGGACAGGGGGTGGCAAGAGACCCAGTACTTC. It codes for CASSLAGDRGWQETQYF.

This clone is a singleton in its sample. V and J are TRBV7-9 and TRBJ2-3; TRBD1 matches at 8 bases. The germline V gene encodes CDR1 SEHNR and CDR2 FQNEAQ (reference sequence). The V and J ends lost 5 bases and 2 bases, in that order; junction bases with no gene match: 9. The CDR3 has 16 amino acids. The CDR3 reads CASSPGQGGVTDTQYF. The CDR3 DNA follows: TGTGCCAGCAGCCCCGGACAGGGTGGGGTCACAGATACGCAGTATTTT.

The rearrangement joins TRBV27 to TRBJ2-1; 10 bases match TRBD2. The CDR3 is 15 residues long. V shed 2 bases, J shed 7 bases, and the junction held 5 bases outside the gene matches. Germline CDR1 is MNHEY and CDR2 is SMNVEV (reference sequence). As DNA, the CDR3 is TGTGCCAGCAGTTTAGGGCTAGCGGGGGAAAATGAGCAGTTCTTC. Translated: CASSLGLAGENEQFF.

This chain joins TRBV19 and TRBJ2-2; D perhaps matches TRBD1 (6 bases). Germline values: CDR1 LNHDA, CDR2 SQIVND (reference sequence). The CDR3 spans 15 residues. The ends were cut back, 0 bases at V and 3 bases at J, with 8 bases in the middle. The CDR3 DNA sequence: TGTGCCAGTAGTATAGATGCAGGGGACACCGGGGAGCTGTTTTTT. It codes for CASSIDAGDTGELFF.

The rearrangement joins TRBV27 to TRBJ2-1; the D gene is possibly TRBD2 (6 bases). The CDR3 has 14 residues. Germline V gene data show CDR1 as MNHEY and CDR2 as SMNVEV (reference sequence). V was clipped by 7 bases and J by 1 base, with 11 bases between them. The CDR3 DNA is TGTGCCAGCATGGTCGGGGGATCCTACAATGAGCAGTTCTTC. Amino acids: CASMVGGSYNEQFF.

The chain employs TRBV9 and TRBJ1-5; 7 bases map to TRBD1. The CDR3 contains 14 residues. Trimming cost V 3 bases and J 7 bases; bases outside gene matches: 7. Per the germline V gene, CDR1 is SGDLS and CDR2 is YYNGEE. The DNA for the CDR3 is TGTGCCAGCAGCGGACAGGGTATGGGGCAGCCCCAGCATTTT. Its translation: CASSGQGMGQPQHF. The full variable domain, completed using reference TRBV9 and TRBJ1-5, is DSGVTQTPKHLITATGQRVTLRCSPRSGDLSVYWYQQSLDQGLQFLIQYYNGEERAKGNILERFSAQQFPDLHSELNLSSLELGDSALYFCASSGQGMGQPQHFGDGTRLSIL.

The chain carries TRBV30 and TRBJ2-2; D may be TRBD1 (5 bases). The V end was cut by 4 bases, the J end by 0 bases, with 9 bases between. Per germline, CDR1 GTSNPN and CDR2 SVGIG (reference sequence). The CDR3 length is 14 residues. The CDR3 here is CAWNPGTNTGELFF. CDR3 nucleotides: TGTGCCTGGAACCCAGGGACGAACACCGGGGAGCTGTTTTTT.